These T cell receptor beta chains were read from a single sample in a study of blood T cell repertoires in COVID-19. TCRdb's table, derived via immunoSEQ multiplex PCR, lists solely in-frame clones and lacks some. In the table there are some 150,000 clones, approximately 87% of which are singletons. The sequenced sample consisted of peripheral blood. The receptors were sampled from a woman in her thirties or forties with acute or convalescent COVID-19. The CDR3 runs from the conserved cysteine through the conserved F or W. The D gene is left open where the match is weak. Size is omitted from some rows. Given values are once, few, many or a class for expanded clones.

d_gene | abundance | j_gene | v_gene | CDR3nt | CDR3aa
. | . | TRBJ1-2 | TRBV29-1 | TGCAGCGCCGAGTCGGGGACTAGCTTACTCAACTATGGCTACACCTTC | CSAESGTSLLNYGYTF
. | . | TRBJ2-7 | TRBV2 | TGTGCCAGCAGTGCGAGGGGGGGGCCGTACGAGCAGTACTTC | CASSARGGPYEQYF
TRBD1 | . | TRBJ2-7 | TRBV19 | TGTGCCAGTAGTATGGGACAGGGGTCGAGCGAGCAGTACTTC | CASSMGQGSSEQYF
TRBD1 | . | TRBJ2-1 | TRBV19 | TGTGCCAGTAGAGTGACAGGGAGCTACAATGAGCAGTTCTTC | CASRVTGSYNEQFF
. | . | TRBJ1-5 | TRBV6-6 | TGTGCCAGCAGAACCCGGGGGGCCGCGAGCAATCAGCCCCAGCATTTT | CASRTRGAASNQPQHF
. | . | TRBJ1-2 | TRBV6-5 | TGTGCCAGCAGCCCCCGACAGTATACTAACTATGGCTACACCTTC | CASSPRQYTNYGYTF
TRBD1 | . | TRBJ1-4 | TRBV14 | TGTGCCAGCAGCCGCCGGACAGGGGGCGTTTTTAATGAAAAACTGTTTTTT | CASSRRTGGVFNEKLFF
TRBD1 | . | TRBJ1-1 | TRBV3-1/TRBV3-2 | TGTGCCAGCACAAGGGGAACAGGGGGTTTATCTGAAGCTTTCTTT | CASTRGTGGLSEAFF
TRBD1 | . | TRBJ1-5 | TRBV18 | TGTGCCAGCTCACCCGAGGGACAGGCCCAGCATTTT | CASSPEGQAQHF
. | . | TRBJ1-1 | TRBV4-1 | TGCGCCAGCAGCCAAGACGCCGGGAACACTGAAGCTTTCTTT | CASSQDAGNTEAFF
TRBD1 | . | TRBJ2-7 | TRBV29-1 | TGCAGCGTTGACGGGTCGCCCAGGGGGACCTACGAGCAGTACTTC | CSVDGSPRGTYEQYF
TRBD1 | . | TRBJ1-3 | TRBV7-8 | TGTGCCAGCAGCTTAGCGACAGGGGCTGGAAACACCATATATTTT | CASSLATGAGNTIYF
. | once | TRBJ2-7 | TRBV4-1 | TGCGCCAGCAGCCAAATCCTAGTTTCCTCCTACGAGCAGTACTTC | CASSQILVSSYEQYF
TRBD2 | . | TRBJ2-7 | TRBV9 | TGTGCCAGCAGCGCCCGTTGGGGGGGAGCCGAGCAGTACTTC | CASSARWGGAEQYF
. | . | TRBJ1-6 | TRBV6-6 | TGTGCCAGCAGCTACTCCGAGGCGAATTCACCCCTCCACTTT | CASSYSEANSPLHF
TRBD1 | . | TRBJ1-1 | TRBV5-1 | TGCGCCAGCAGCTCCTCTGGGACAGGCTACATGAACACTGAAGCTTTCTTT | CASSSSGTGYMNTEAFF
TRBD1 | . | TRBJ2-7 | TRBV29-1 | TGCAGCGTTCTGGGTGGACAGGACAACTTCTACGAGCAGTACTTC | CSVLGGQDNFYEQYF
. | . | TRBJ1-2 | TRBV19 | TGTGCCACCCAGACGCAGGAGGGCTATGGCTACACCTTC | CATQTQEGYGYTF
. | . | TRBJ2-1 | TRBV4-1 | TGCGCCAGCAGCCAAGTACTAGAAAACAATGAGCAGTTCTTC | CASSQVLENNEQFF
. | . | TRBJ1-1 | TRBV28 | TGTGCCAGTGGGGCGCGGGGTCCGAACACTGAAGCTTTCTTT | CASGARGPNTEAFF
. | . | TRBJ1-3 | TRBV6-4 | TGTGCCAGCACACGGGGTTCCTCTATAGGAAACACCATATATTTT | CASTRGSSIGNTIYF
. | . | TRBJ1-6 | TRBV7-9 | TGTGCCAGCCATACCCCGGGGTCGGGTTCACCCCTCCACTTT | CASHTPGSGSPLHF
. | . | TRBJ1-1 | TRBV4-1 | TGCGCCAGCAAGGAGGGGAACAGCTTGAACACTGAAGCTTTCTTT | CASKEGNSLNTEAFF
TRBD1 | . | TRBJ1-4 | TRBV7-9 | TGTGCCAGCAGCTCCTCAGGGGGACATAATGAAAAACTGTTTTTT | CASSSSGGHNEKLFF
. | . | TRBJ2-7 | TRBV10-3 | TGTGCCCCAATCGACAGGATCCTCTCCTACGAGCAGTACTTC | CAPIDRILSYEQYF
. | . | TRBJ1-1 | TRBV28 | TGTGCCAGCAGTTTTTGGAGTACTGAAGCTTTCTTT | CASSFWSTEAFF
TRBD2 | . | TRBJ2-7 | TRBV5-6 | TGTGCCAGCAGCTTGGACCCTAGCGGGAGATGGGGTGAGCAGTACTTC | CASSLDPSGRWGEQYF
. | . | TRBJ1-3 | TRBV21-1 | TGTGCCAGAAGACAGGGCCTCTCTGGAAACACCATATATTTT | CARRQGLSGNTIYF
. | . | TRBJ1-2 | TRBV6-5 | TGTGCCAGCAGTTACTCGATGGTTAGTGGCTATGGCTACACCTTC | CASSYSMVSGYGYTF
TRBD1 | . | TRBJ1-1 | TRBV19 | TGTGCCAGTAGCGAGGGACAGCGGACCACTGAAGCTTTCTTT | CASSEGQRTTEAFF
TRBD2 | . | TRBJ2-1 | TRBV13 | TGTGCCAGCAGCCCACGACTAGCGGGAGGGAATGAGCAGTTCTTC | CASSPRLAGGNEQFF
. | . | TRBJ1-5 | TRBV7-9 | TGTGCCAGCAGCACCGACGGGGATAGCAATCAGCCCCAGCATTTT | CASSTDGDSNQPQHF
TRBD1 | few | TRBJ1-5 | TRBV19 | TGTGCCAGTAGTACAGAACCAGGGGGCTTGGGTCAGCCCCAGCATTTT | CASSTEPGGLGQPQHF
TRBD1 | few | TRBJ1-6 | TRBV30 | TGTGCCTGGAGTCCCCCACAGGGGGTCTTGAATTCACCCCTCCACTTT | CAWSPPQGVLNSPLHF
. | . | TRBJ1-2 | TRBV19 | TGTGCCAGTAGATATCCGCGACAGGTCTATGGCTACACCTTC | CASRYPRQVYGYTF
. | . | TRBJ1-5 | TRBV24-1 | TGTGCCACCAGTGATGACACAGAGGGTTTTACTCAGCCCCAGCATTTT | CATSDDTEGFTQPQHF
. | many | TRBJ1-5 | TRBV3-1/TRBV3-2 | TGTGCCAGCAGCCAAGAGGGCCCTCAGCCCCAGCATTTT | CASSQEGPQPQHF